The 24 T cell receptor beta chains reported below all come from one sample, sequenced in a study of cytomegalovirus exposure and HLA in healthy donors. Primers: 60 Vbeta forward and 13 Jbeta reverse. Here immunoSEQ multiplex PCR was the method, and the copy in TCRdb shows in-frame clones only, minus some. Of 180,000 or so clones in the sample, around 76% were seen once. The sequencing sample was made of PBMCs. These receptors all stem from a man in his forties in good health and CMV-seronegative.

This clone was seen just once. The rearrangement links TRBV9 to TRBJ1-1; D is ambiguous. Germline V gene sequence: CDR1 SGDLS, CDR2 YYNGEE. CDR3 length: 14 amino acids. V gave up 4 bases and J gave up 4 bases, with 14 bases separating them. As DNA, the CDR3 is TGTGCCAGCAGCCCGCGGGGTGTATCCACTGAAGCTTTCTTT. It is translated as CASSPRGVSTEAFF.

The CDR3 coding sequence is TGTGCCAGCCTGGGTGGAGCGGGAGGGAGGCAAGAGACCCAGTACTTC. This encodes CASLGGAGGRQETQYF. The rearrangement links TRBV28 to TRBJ2-5; the match to TRBD2 covers 10 bases. In germline, CDR1 is MDHEN, CDR2 SYDVKM. J lost 2 bases, V lost 8 bases, and 11 bases had no gene match. The CDR3 has 16 residues.

This chain links TRBV5-1 with TRBJ2-1; D is perhaps TRBD1 (6 bases). With 2 bases removed from V and 5 bases from J, the gap between germline ends came to 14 bases. The CDR3 runs 15 residues. Per the germline V gene, CDR1 is SGHRS and CDR2 is YFSETQ. In DNA form, the CDR3 reads TGCGCCAGCAGCTTAATTGGGACAAAAAACAATGAGCAGTTCTTC. Translated, it gives CASSLIGTKNNEQFF.

This chain joins TRBV28 and TRBJ1-6, with 8 bases matching TRBD1. V lost 6 bases, J lost 9 bases, and 10 bases stayed unmatched. The CDR3 runs to 15 residues. Per germline, CDR1 MDHEN and CDR2 SYDVKM. In DNA, the CDR3 is TGTGCCAGCAGGTCTCAGGGGGCGGGTGGTTCACCCCTCCACTTT. This gives the protein CASRSQGAGGSPLHF. Complete variable domain (other parts from reference TRBV28 and TRBJ1-6): DVKVTQSSRYLVKRTGEKVFLECVQDMDHENMFWYRQDPGLGLRLIYFSYDVKMKEKGDIPEGYSVSREKKERFSLILESASTNQTSMYLCASRSQGAGGSPLHFGNGTRLTVT.

The gene calls are TRBV19 and TRBJ2-7; no clear D gene. The CDR3 length is 14 residues. Germline V gives CDR1 LNHDA, CDR2 SQIVND (reference sequence). Between the trimmed V and J ends, which lost 8 bases and 0 bases, there was a span of 14 bases. For the CDR3, the DNA is TGTGCCAGTTCGATAGGAGCGAGCTCCTACGAGCAGTACTTC. The encoded protein is CASSIGASSYEQYF.

The chain uses TRBV10-3 and TRBJ2-1; 9 bases agree with TRBD1. Germline V CDR1 and CDR2: ENHRY, SYGVKD. This CDR3 has 14 residues. Germline trimming cut 3 bases from V and 7 bases from J; bases unmatched to any gene: 4. DNA for the CDR3: TGTGCCATCAGTGATGACAGGGGGAGGAATGAGCAGTTCTTC. This encodes CAISDDRGRNEQFF.

Written as DNA, the CDR3 is TGTGCCAGCAGCCAGCGACTAGCAAGCACAGATACGCAGTATTTT. Translating it yields CASSQRLASTDTQYF. V and J are TRBV14 and TRBJ2-3; 7 nucleotides match TRBD2. The CDR3 totals 15 residues. Germline V gene sequence: CDR1 SGHDN, CDR2 FVKESK. Losses at the gene ends were 3 bases for V and 0 bases for J; bases not matched to a gene: 3.

This sequence joins TRBV28 and TRBJ1-5; no clear D gene. Germline loops: CDR1 MDHEN, CDR2 SYDVKM. Trimming left V 2 bases short and J 4 bases short, with 6 bases between. The CDR3 length is 13 residues. For the CDR3, the DNA is TGTGCCAGCAGTTTAGTCCAAAATCAGCCCCAGCATTTT. Protein: CASSLVQNQPQHF.

The chain joins TRBV28 to TRBJ1-2, with 10 bases lining up with TRBD1. Germline V gene sequence: CDR1 MDHEN, CDR2 SYDVKM. This CDR3 spans 15 amino acids. The V and J ends lost 6 bases and 3 bases, in that order; junction bases with no gene match: 7. The CDR3 reads CASRPTGGADYGYTF. The CDR3 coding sequence is TGTGCCAGCAGGCCGACAGGGGGCGCGGACTATGGCTACACCTTC.

The rearrangement uses TRBV5-4 and TRBJ1-3; TRBD1 matches at 10 bases. This CDR3 is built from 15 residues. CDR1 and CDR2 (germline): SGHNT, YYREEE (reference sequence). V lost 4 bases to trimming and J lost 2 bases; unmatched junction nucleotides: 3. CDR3 region: CASSPGTGAGNTIYF. CDR3 in DNA: TGTGCCAGCAGCCCAGGGACAGGGGCTGGAAACACCATATATTTT. Complete variable domain (other parts from reference TRBV5-4 and TRBJ1-3): ETGVTQSPTHLIKTRGQQVTLRCSSQSGHNTVSWYQQALGQGPQFIFQYYREEENGRGNFPPRFSGLQFPNYSSELNVNALELDDSALYLCASSPGTGAGNTIYFGEGSWLTVV.

This chain uses TRBV19 with TRBJ1-2, with 11 bases lining up with TRBD1. V lost 9 bases and J lost 3; bases outside the gene matches: 9. This CDR3 is built from 15 residues. Germline loops: CDR1 LNHDA, CDR2 SQIVND (reference sequence). The CDR3 region is CASREGQGVYYGYTF. The CDR3 nucleotides read TGTGCCAGCCGAGAGGGACAGGGGGTGTACTATGGCTACACCTTC.

This clone occurred a few times. The V gene is TRBV5-5, the J gene TRBJ1-1, with a tentative D call TRBD1 (5 bases). V dropped 2 bases and J dropped 1 base, with 6 bases sitting between them. Germline V gene data show CDR1 as SGHKS and CDR2 as YYEKEE (reference sequence). CDR3 size: 13 residues. CDR3 in amino acids: CASSFDRNTEAFF. The CDR3 bases are TGTGCCAGCAGCTTTGACAGGAACACTGAAGCTTTCTTT. Complete variable domain (other parts from reference TRBV5-5 and TRBJ1-1): DAGVTQSPTHLIKTRGQQVTLRCSPISGHKSVSWYQQVLGQGPQFIFQYYEKEERGRGNFPDRFSARQFPNYSSELNVNALLLGDSALYLCASSFDRNTEAFFGQGTRLTVV.

This clone was counted a few times. V and J are TRBV5-6 and TRBJ2-7, with 7 bases lining up with TRBD1. The CDR3 loop spans 13 amino acids. CDR1 is SGHDT and CDR2 is YYEEEE in the germline V gene. V shed 7 bases, J shed 3 bases, and the junction held 7 bases outside the gene matches. The CDR3 loop is CASGRDSHYEQYF. DNA for the CDR3: TGTGCCAGCGGACGGGACAGTCACTACGAGCAGTACTTC.

The chain employs TRBV7-9 and TRBJ1-1, with 9 nucleotides matching TRBD1. The CDR3 is 16 residues long. Unmatched junction bases numbered 10, after V lost 5 bases and J lost 3 bases. The V gene's germline CDR1 is SEHNR and CDR2 FQNEAQ (reference sequence). CDR3 bases: TGTGCCAGCAGCCCGGGACAGGGCTGGGAGGACACTGAAGCTTTCTTT. Residues: CASSPGQGWEDTEAFF. Drawing the rest from reference TRBV7-9 and TRBJ1-1, the complete variable domain is DTGVSQNPRHKITKRGQNVTFRCDPISEHNRLYWYRQTLGQGPEFLTYFQNEAQLEKSRLLSDRFSAERPKGSFSTLEIQRTEQGDSAMYLCASSPGQGWEDTEAFFGQGTRLTVV.

V gene TRBV29-1 combines with J gene TRBJ2-5, with 9 nucleotides matching TRBD1. The CDR3 sequence is 14 residues long. Per germline, CDR1 SQVTM and CDR2 ANQGSEA. The junction had 9 bases not matched to a gene; V was cut back by 5 bases and J by 5 bases. The CDR3 DNA reads TGCAGCGTTCCTCGGACAGGGGTGCGGGAGACCCAGTACTTC. Amino acids: CSVPRTGVRETQYF.

This rearrangement joins TRBV11-3 to TRBJ2-7; D is possibly TRBD1 (5 bases). Germline assignment: CDR1 SGHNT and CDR2 YENEEA. V was trimmed by 5 bases and J by 0 bases, leaving 14 bases between them. This CDR3 region has 15 residues. The CDR3 protein is CASSDGQLLSYEQYF. The CDR3 DNA reads TGTGCCAGCAGCGACGGACAACTCCTCTCCTACGAGCAGTACTTC.

The CDR3 nucleotides read TGTGCCAGCAGTGAAACAGGGGGTCCTTATCAGCCCCAGCATTTT. Amino acid sequence: CASSETGGPYQPQHF. The rearrangement uses TRBV2 and TRBJ1-5; 8 bases align to TRBD1. Germline CDR1 is SNHLY and CDR2 is FYNNEI. This CDR3 spans 15 amino acids. V lost 2 bases, J lost 5 bases, and 5 bases stayed unmatched.

This chain joins TRBV11-1 and TRBJ1-1; maybe TRBD1 (6 bases). V lost 1 base and J 8 bases, leaving 20 bases between the germline ends. CDR1 SGHAT and CDR2 FQDESV come from the germline V gene (reference sequence). The CDR3 runs 16 residues. The CDR3 coding sequence is TGTGCCAGCAGCTTAGGCGGGGGCCGTACCTCCTCGGAAGCTTTCTTT. Amino acids: CASSLGGGRTSSEAFF. Based on the CDR3 plus reference TRBV11-1 and TRBJ1-1, the full variable domain is EAEVAQSPRYKITEKSQAVAFWCDPISGHATLYWYRQILGQGPELLVQFQDESVVDDSQLPKDRFSAERLKGVDSTLKIQPAELGDSAMYLCASSLGGGRTSSEAFFGQGTRLTVV.

This chain joins TRBV2 and TRBJ1-5, with TRBD1 identical over 12 bases. Germline CDR1 is SNHLY and CDR2 is FYNNEI. V shed 5 bases, J shed 6 bases, and the junction held 5 bases outside the gene matches. This CDR3 is 15 amino acids long. CDR3 sequence: CASSRGTGGTQPQHF. CDR3 in DNA: TGTGCCAGCAGTAGAGGGACAGGGGGCACTCAGCCCCAGCATTTT. Using reference TRBV2 and TRBJ1-5 for the parts outside the CDR3, the full variable domain is EPEVTQTPSHQVTQMGQEVILRCVPISNHLYFYWYRQILGQKVEFLVSFYNNEISEKSEIFDDQFSVERPDGSNFTLKIRSTKLEDSAMYFCASSRGTGGTQPQHFGDGTRLSIL.

The chain is built from TRBV6-6 and TRBJ2-7; possible D gene TRBD1, 6 bases. The length of the CDR3 is 15 residues. CDR1 and CDR2 (germline): MNHNY, SVGAGI (reference sequence). Trimming shortened V by 5 bases and J by 6 bases, and 20 bases separated the two germline ends. CDR3: CASSGVGTPMAEQYF. CDR3 nucleotides: TGTGCCAGCAGTGGGGTCGGGACACCCATGGCCGAGCAGTACTTC.

The J gene is TRBJ2-7, the V gene TRBV9; D possibly corresponds to TRBD1 (6 bases). CDR1 is SGDLS, CDR2 YYNGEE, per germline. The germline V and J ends were trimmed by 4 bases and 3 bases, with 17 bases remaining between them. This CDR3 spans 15 amino acids. The CDR3 sequence is CASSTYPDRNYEQYF. The CDR3, as DNA: TGTGCCAGCAGCACCTACCCGGACAGAAACTACGAGCAGTACTTC. The whole variable domain, remainder taken from reference TRBV9 and TRBJ2-7, is DSGVTQTPKHLITATGQRVTLRCSPRSGDLSVYWYQQSLDQGLQFLIQYYNGEERAKGNILERFSAQQFPDLHSELNLSSLELGDSALYFCASSTYPDRNYEQYFGPGTRLTVT.

This chain links TRBV6-1 with TRBJ2-5, with a possible D match to TRBD1 (5 bases). The DNA end is a closer match to TRBJ2-7, so the J assignment may be wrong. Looked up from germline, CDR1 is MNHNS and CDR2 is SASEGT. The CDR3 spans 17 residues. CDR3 DNA: TGTGCCAGCAGTGAAGGCGGTGCGGAGACAGCCGTTTACGAGCAGTACTTC. Translated, it gives CASSEGGAETAVYEQYF.

The V gene is TRBV11-2, the J gene TRBJ1-2; tentatively, D is TRBD1 (6 bases). V lost 5 bases to trimming and J lost 0 bases, with 10 bases between them. The germline V gene has CDR1 SGHAT and CDR2 FQNNGV. The CDR3 has 14 amino acids. For the CDR3, the DNA is TGTGCCAGCAGCGGGGGCCGTACTAACTATGGCTACACCTTC. This sequence encodes CASSGGRTNYGYTF.

This clone has just a few counts. The CDR3 region has the DNA TGTGCCAGCAGTGGACAGGCGGCCCTTAATGAAAAACTGTTTTTT. It yields the protein CASSGQAALNEKLFF. The chain links TRBV28 to TRBJ1-4; 7 bases map to TRBD1. This CDR3 has 15 amino acids. V lost 5 bases and J lost 4; bases outside the gene matches: 7. The germline V gene has CDR1 MDHEN and CDR2 SYDVKM.